The source of this TCR beta chain is a study of T-cell memory formation after mild COVID-19. Looking at the study overall: Among the donors, TCR clusters were largely specific to each donor.

The CDR3 consists of 15 residues. Germline V lookup: CDR1 KGHSH, CDR2 LQKENI. V gave up 7 bases and J gave up 6 bases; unmatched junction bases: 11. Constant-segment primers served in 5'RACE that generated TCR alpha and TCR beta cDNA libraries bearing sample barcodes and UMIs. TCRdb passed the 5' RACE reads through MiXCR, listing each CDR3 protein once. Of about 140,000 distinct CDR3 sequences in the sample, 20% to 25% are singletons; the top ten hold roughly 25%. As regards this clonotype: Its antigen is as yet unknown.

Study-wide points: Clones contracting over day 15 to 85 were CD4/CD8 balanced, with later expanders leaning CD4+.

The sequencing input was PBMCs or a T cell subset sorted from them (not recorded which). The receptor's source is an adult woman who had mild COVID-19 (a few samples of this study predate the infection). Cell type and time point are not known. The V call is TRBV18, the J call TRBJ2-3, with TRBD2 matching over 9 bases. The CDR3 DNA is TGTGCCAGCTTAGCGGGAGAAGGACTGGGCGATACGCAGTATTTT. This translates into CASLAGEGLGDTQYF.